Here is one TCR beta chain with its context. Measured with immunoSEQ multiplex PCR; TCRdb has only the in-frame clones, and not every one. The profile shows 25,000 to 30,000 clones, 83% of them singletons. The sample is drawn from a study of sequential checkpoint blockade in melanoma. The germline CDR1 and CDR2 sequences are MGHRA and YSYEKL. Trimming took 0 bases from V and 4 from J; bases not matched to a gene: 10. The CDR3 has 17 amino acids. Sample treatment: randomized to nivolumab then ipilimumab (arm A) or the reverse (arm B). No patient had prior DNA-damaging chemotherapy. The source material was CD8+ T cells sorted from blood (inferred from file names), sampled from a patient given nivolumab and ipilimumab in sequence. The chain is built from TRBV4-1 and TRBJ1-2; TRBD1 aligns across 8 bases. This TCR was recovered from a human donor with melanoma. CDR3 protein: CASSQELGGQGSYGYTF. In DNA form, the CDR3 reads TGCGCCAGCAGCCAAGAGTTGGGAGGACAGGGATCCTATGGCTACACCTTC.